These T cell receptor beta chains were read from a single sample in a study of shared clonotypes between healthy human individuals. TCRdb keeps only in-frame clones here, not all; method: immunoSEQ multiplex PCR. The data show over a million clones, with roughly 95% seen just once and roughly 1.2% held by the top ten. The sequenced material came from naive CD4+ T cells sorted from blood. The source of these receptors is a man aged 25 to 45 in good health. CDR3s include the opening cysteine and the closing phenylalanine or tryptophan. A D gene is named only where the DNA matches it firmly. Some rows mark clone size as missing; the rest say once, few, many or name a class of expanded clone.

size	V	D	J	CDR3	DNA
-	TRBV7-6	-	TRBJ2-2	CASSLSSLATTGELFF	TGTGCCAGCAGCTTATCATCACTAGCAACGACCGGGGAGCTGTTTTTT
few	TRBV19	-	TRBJ2-3	CASSIRTDTQYF	TGTGCCAGTAGTATCAGAACGGATACGCAGTATTTT
-	TRBV5-1	-	TRBJ1-4	CATRGGPNEKLFF	TGCGCCACCAGGGGAGGACCTAATGAAAAACTGTTTTTT
-	TRBV28	-	TRBJ1-1	CASSLKGQLSITEAFF	TGTGCCAGCAGTTTAAAGGGCCAGCTTTCAATCACTGAAGCTTTCTTT
-	TRBV5-1	TRBD1	TRBJ2-7	CASSLEGRTGLLVTYEQYF	TGCGCCAGCAGCTTGGAAGGCCGGACAGGACTTCTTGTTACCTACGAGCAGTACTTC
-	TRBV9	-	TRBJ1-1	CASSVLGGIDTEAFF	TGTGCCAGCAGCGTACTGGGGGGGATTGACACTGAAGCTTTCTTT
-	TRBV15	-	TRBJ2-6	CATSRDSGRYSGANVLTF	TGTGCCACCAGCAGAGATAGCGGTCGGTACTCTGGGGCCAACGTCCTGACTTTC
-	TRBV15	-	TRBJ2-1	CATEGWSYNEQFF	TGTGCCACTGAAGGCTGGTCCTACAATGAGCAGTTCTTC
-	TRBV5-4	-	TRBJ2-1	CASSLGHTNEQFF	TGTGCCAGCAGCTTGGGACATACCAATGAGCAGTTCTTC
-	TRBV6-5	-	TRBJ2-3	CASSYGGSTDTQYF	TGTGCCAGCAGTTACGGGGGGTCCACAGATACGCAGTATTTT
-	TRBV28	-	TRBJ2-7	CASIGGEPLISHEQYF	TGTGCCAGCATCGGGGGTGAACCCCTAATATCCCACGAGCAGTACTTC
-	TRBV4-2	-	TRBJ2-1	CASSQGPGSGQFF	TGTGCCAGCAGCCAAGGCCCCGGGTCTGGGCAGTTCTTC
-	TRBV4-1	-	TRBJ2-3	CASSQDGGADTQYF	TGCGCCAGCAGCCAAGATGGTGGGGCCGATACGCAGTATTTT
-	TRBV7-6	TRBD2	TRBJ2-3	CASSLALRLAGVTDTQYF	TGTGCCAGCAGCTTAGCCCTCCGACTAGCGGGAGTAACAGATACGCAGTATTTT
-	TRBV4-3	-	TRBJ2-2	CASSQDSGRQAGELFF	TGCGCCAGCAGCCAAGATAGTGGGAGGCAGGCCGGGGAGCTGTTTTTT
-	TRBV9	-	TRBJ2-2	CASSVRGATANTGELFF	TGTGCCAGCAGCGTACGGGGGGCGACAGCGAACACCGGGGAGCTGTTTTTT
-	TRBV7-2	-	TRBJ2-3	CASSLGGASTDTQYF	TGTGCCAGCAGCTTAGGGGGGGCCAGCACAGATACGCAGTATTTT
-	TRBV11-2	TRBD1	TRBJ1-4	CASNPRQGFNEKLFF	TGTGCCAGCAACCCCCGACAGGGCTTTAATGAAAAACTGTTTTTT
-	TRBV19	TRBD1	TRBJ1-5	CASSRDRANQPQHF	TGTGCCAGTAGTCGGGACAGGGCGAATCAGCCCCAGCATTTT
-	TRBV7-2	-	TRBJ2-6	CASSLDSSGANVLTF	TGTGCCAGCAGCTTAGACAGCTCTGGGGCCAACGTCCTGACTTTC
-	TRBV6-5	TRBD1	TRBJ1-2	CASSYSGQGRYGYTF	TGTGCCAGCAGTTACTCCGGACAGGGTCGCTATGGCTACACCTTC
once	TRBV9	-	TRBJ2-5	CASSPAPSYETQYF	TGTGCCAGCAGCCCTGCTCCTAGCTACGAGACCCAGTACTTC
-	TRBV4-3	TRBD1	TRBJ2-7	CASSQEGTGGHEQYF	TGCGCCAGCAGCCAAGAAGGGACAGGGGGACACGAGCAGTACTTC
-	TRBV28	-	TRBJ2-7	CASSPETSGFYEQYF	TGTGCCAGCAGCCCGGAGACAAGCGGATTTTACGAGCAGTACTTC
-	TRBV19	TRBD1	TRBJ1-4	CASTQKHWGQTNEKLFF	TGTGCCAGTACCCAGAAACATTGGGGACAGACTAATGAAAAACTGTTTTTT
-	TRBV7-3	-	TRBJ2-2	CASSLGFGELFF	TGTGCCAGCAGCTTAGGTTTCGGGGAGCTGTTTTTT
-	TRBV11-2	-	TRBJ2-5	CASSPRDGVLETQYF	TGTGCCAGCAGCCCTAGGGACGGGGTTTTAGAGACCCAGTACTTC
-	TRBV28	-	TRBJ1-2	CASNPTERPNYGYTF	TGTGCCAGCAACCCGACGGAGCGGCCTAACTATGGCTACACCTTC
-	TRBV28	-	TRBJ1-2	CASSPISQGLLPNYGYTF	TGTGCCAGCAGTCCAATATCACAGGGACTACTTCCCAACTATGGCTACACCTTC
-	TRBV28	-	TRBJ2-2	CASSPLEVGELFF	TGTGCCAGCAGTCCCTTAGAGGTCGGGGAGCTGTTTTTT
-	TRBV18	-	TRBJ2-7	CASQAGHGAEQYF	TGTGCCAGCCAGGCGGGCCACGGGGCCGAGCAGTACTTC
-	TRBV7-9	TRBD1	TRBJ2-7	CASSLGQATYEQYF	TGTGCCAGCAGCTTGGGACAGGCTACCTACGAGCAGTACTTC
-	TRBV30	-	TRBJ2-7	CAWSVRGDYNYEQYF	TGTGCCTGGAGTGTAAGGGGGGACTACAACTACGAGCAGTACTTC
-	TRBV5-1	-	TRBJ2-3	CASSLEWGRGTDTQYF	TGCGCCAGCAGCTTGGAGTGGGGGCGGGGCACAGATACGCAGTATTTT
once	TRBV6-5	TRBD1	TRBJ2-7	CASSPTGEKWDEQYF	TGTGCCAGCAGCCCGACAGGGGAGAAGTGGGACGAGCAGTACTTC
-	TRBV29-1	-	TRBJ1-2	CSVLGQRNYGYTF	TGCAGCGTTCTGGGACAACGAAACTATGGCTACACCTTC
-	TRBV14	-	TRBJ2-7	CASSQGLGGLGIYEQYF	TGTGCCAGCAGCCAAGGACTAGGGGGTTTGGGAATCTACGAGCAGTACTTC
-	TRBV11-3	TRBD2	TRBJ2-5	CASSFGLAGASGTQYF	TGTGCCAGCAGCTTCGGACTAGCGGGGGCCTCCGGGACCCAGTACTTC
-	TRBV9	-	TRBJ1-2	CASSVAGINGYTF	TGTGCCAGCAGCGTAGCGGGGATCAATGGCTACACCTTC
-	TRBV14	-	TRBJ2-6	CASSQGVGSSGANVLTF	TGTGCCAGCAGCCAAGGAGTGGGAAGCTCTGGGGCCAACGTCCTGACTTTC
-	TRBV28	TRBD1	TRBJ2-2	CASSSTGETGELFF	TGTGCCAGCAGTTCGACAGGGGAAACCGGGGAGCTGTTTTTT
-	TRBV2	TRBD2	TRBJ2-7	CASTEIAGSEQYF	TGTGCCAGCACTGAGATAGCGGGAAGCGAGCAGTACTTC
-	TRBV6-1	-	TRBJ1-1	CASSASLLGSTEAFF	TGTGCCAGCAGCGCGAGTCTTTTGGGGTCCACTGAAGCTTTCTTT
-	TRBV5-6	-	TRBJ2-7	CASSLVSLGYEQYF	TGTGCCAGCAGCTTAGTTAGTTTGGGTTACGAGCAGTACTTC